This T cell receptor beta chain was identified during a study of blood T cell repertoires in COVID-19. Study-level background: COVID-19 samples from acute and convalescent phases originated in the United States, Italy and Spain. PBMCs, B-cell-depleted T cells, or T cells provided the cDNA or gDNA that made up the material.

The V end lost 8 bases, the J end lost 0 bases, and 11 bases lay between the germline ends. Per the germline V gene, CDR1 is SQVTM and CDR2 is ANQGSEA. The CDR3 length is 13 residues. Per the original data handling: From reference gene primer amplification, estimates of nucleated cell counts were derived. Some clones are missing from TCRdb's copy, which holds only in-frame ones; the method was immunoSEQ multiplex PCR. V, J and clone size reflect that table, while D and trimming were determined from the DNA. The table has 150,000 to 200,000 clones, roughly nine tenths seen once. The TCR sequence derives from a woman of 80 years or more in a cohort sampled during active or convalescent COVID-19. The chain recombines TRBV29-1 with TRBJ2-1; D gene uncertain. The sample comprised peripheral blood. CDR3 nucleotides: TGCAGCTATATTTGGAGCTCCTACAATGAGCAGTTCTTC. It yields the protein CSYIWSSYNEQFF.